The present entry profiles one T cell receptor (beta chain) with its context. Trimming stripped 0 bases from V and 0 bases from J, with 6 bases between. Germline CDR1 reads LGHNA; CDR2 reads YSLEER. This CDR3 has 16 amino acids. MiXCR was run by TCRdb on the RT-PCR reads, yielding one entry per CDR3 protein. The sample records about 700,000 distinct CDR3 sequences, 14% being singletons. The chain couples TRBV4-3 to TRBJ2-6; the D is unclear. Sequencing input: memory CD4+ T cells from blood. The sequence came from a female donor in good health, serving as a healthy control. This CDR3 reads CASSQDNFSGANVLTF. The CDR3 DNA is TGCGCCAGCAGCCAAGACAACTTCTCTGGGGCCAACGTCCTGACTTTC.